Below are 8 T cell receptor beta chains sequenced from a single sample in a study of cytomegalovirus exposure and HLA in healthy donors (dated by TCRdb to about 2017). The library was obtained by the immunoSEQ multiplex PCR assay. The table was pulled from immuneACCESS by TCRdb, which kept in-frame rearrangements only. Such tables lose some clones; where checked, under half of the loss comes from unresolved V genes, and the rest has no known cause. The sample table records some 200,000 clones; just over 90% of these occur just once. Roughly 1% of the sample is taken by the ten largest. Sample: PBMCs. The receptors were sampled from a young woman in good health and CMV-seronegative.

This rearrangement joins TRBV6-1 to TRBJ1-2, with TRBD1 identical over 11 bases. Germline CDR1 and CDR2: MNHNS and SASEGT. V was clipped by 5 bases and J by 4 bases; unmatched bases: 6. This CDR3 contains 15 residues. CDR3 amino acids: CASSPRTGGTYGYTF. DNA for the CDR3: TGTGCCAGCAGTCCGAGGACAGGGGGCACCTATGGCTACACCTTC.

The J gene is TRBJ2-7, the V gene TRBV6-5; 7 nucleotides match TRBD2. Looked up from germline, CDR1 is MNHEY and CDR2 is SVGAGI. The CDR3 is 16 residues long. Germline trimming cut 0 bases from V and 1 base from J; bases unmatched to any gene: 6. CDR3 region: CASSYSLGLGSYEQYF. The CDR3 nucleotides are TGTGCCAGCAGTTACTCTCTAGGACTAGGATCCTACGAGCAGTACTTC.

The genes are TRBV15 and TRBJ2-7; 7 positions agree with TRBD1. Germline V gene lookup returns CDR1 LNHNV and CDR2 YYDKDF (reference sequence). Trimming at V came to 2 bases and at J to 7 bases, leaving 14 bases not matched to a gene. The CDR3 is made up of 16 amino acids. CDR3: CATSRSGGRGRGEQYF. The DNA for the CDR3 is TGTGCCACCAGCAGATCAGGGGGACGTGGCCGAGGGGAGCAGTACTTC.

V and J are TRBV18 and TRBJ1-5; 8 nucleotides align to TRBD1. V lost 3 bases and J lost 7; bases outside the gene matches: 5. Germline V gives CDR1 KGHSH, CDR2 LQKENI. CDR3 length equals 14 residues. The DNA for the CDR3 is TGTGCCAGCTCACCCCCGACAGGGGACCAGCCCCAGCATTTT. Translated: CASSPPTGDQPQHF.

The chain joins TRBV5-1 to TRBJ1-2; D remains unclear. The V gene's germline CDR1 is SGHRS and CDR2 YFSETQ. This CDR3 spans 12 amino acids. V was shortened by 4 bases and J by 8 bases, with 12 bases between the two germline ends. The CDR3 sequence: CASSLLQGGYTF. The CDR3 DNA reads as TGCGCCAGCAGCCTACTACAAGGCGGCTACACCTTC.

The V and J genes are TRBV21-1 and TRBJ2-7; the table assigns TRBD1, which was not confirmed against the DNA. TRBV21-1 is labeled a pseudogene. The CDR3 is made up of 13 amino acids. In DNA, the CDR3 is TGTGCCATGACAGGGAAAAACTCCTACGAGCAGTACTTC. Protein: CAMTGKNSYEQYF.

CDR3 nucleotides: TGTGCCAGCAGCAAGGGGACAGGGGACCTCTATGGCTACACCTTC. This sequence encodes CASSKGTGDLYGYTF. The rearrangement uses TRBV5-4 and TRBJ1-2; 10 bases map to TRBD1. Germline CDR1 is SGHNT and CDR2 is YYREEE (reference sequence). This CDR3 region has 15 residues. Trimming at V came to 4 bases and at J to 4 bases, leaving 7 bases not matched to a gene.

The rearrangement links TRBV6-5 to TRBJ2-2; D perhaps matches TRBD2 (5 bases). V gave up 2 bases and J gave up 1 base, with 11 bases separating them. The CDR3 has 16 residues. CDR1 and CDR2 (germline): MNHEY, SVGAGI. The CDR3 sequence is CASSYRRFRNTGELFF. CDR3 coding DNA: TGTGCCAGCAGTTACCGGAGGTTTAGGAACACCGGGGAGCTGTTTTTT.